The sequence of this TCR beta chain was determined in a study of T-cell reconstitution after alpha-beta-depleted transplantation in children. V was cut by 1 base and J by 2 bases, with 15 bases left in between. The V gene's germline CDR1 is LGHDT and CDR2 YNNKEL (reference sequence). The CDR3 consists of 17 residues. Library preparation (for TCRbeta) was performed with unique molecular identifiers. TCRdb ran MiXCR on the PCR reads and lists one entry per CDR3 protein. This table has about 98,000 distinct CDR3 sequences, around 6% appearing once. This clonotype was seen many times. What it binds is unknown. Study outcomes and limitations: Fresh T-cell production supplied most of the T-cell counts and diversity seen one year after transplant.

The TCR originated in a female patient between 2 and 15 years old who had a stem cell transplant for Fanconi anemia, so the T cells may come from the graft donor. Sequencing was performed on PBMCs, mostly from graft donor cells, taken 60 days after TCRalphabeta/CD19-depleted stem cell transplant. The gene calls are TRBV3-1 and TRBJ2-1; D uncertain. The CDR3 is CASSQGVRVSAYNEQFF. CDR3 DNA sequence: TGTGCCAGCAGCCAAGGAGTTCGAGTCTCAGCCTACAATGAGCAGTTCTTC.